Listed below are T cell receptor beta chains from one sample, sequenced in a study of blood T cell repertoires in COVID-19. Only in-frame clones appear in the TCRdb table, and some are missing; sequencing was by immunoSEQ multiplex PCR. The sample has roughly 160,000 clones; 75% to 90% are singletons. Sequencing was carried out using PBMCs or T cells enriched from blood (not recorded which). All receptors derive from a woman in her sixties or seventies who had recovered from COVID-19. CDR3s leave out the opening cysteine and the closing phenylalanine or tryptophan.

CDR3 protein: ASSRQGLNTEAF; V gene: TRBV3-1/TRBV3-2; J gene: TRBJ1-1
CDR3 protein: ATSGRQGGNSPLH; V gene: TRBV15; J gene: TRBJ1-6
CDR3 protein: ASSNRDQGPLH; V gene: TRBV9; J gene: TRBJ1-6
CDR3 protein: ASSPRIAGNTDTQY; V gene: TRBV7-8; J gene: TRBJ2-3
CDR3 protein: ASSLFGGNEKLF; V gene: TRBV7-9; J gene: TRBJ1-4
CDR3 protein: ASTPGTQGTDTQY; V gene: TRBV5-1; J gene: TRBJ2-3
CDR3 protein: AISESVFRQMGSPLH; V gene: TRBV10-3; J gene: TRBJ1-6
CDR3 protein: ASSKTGTGRTQGQY; V gene: TRBV27; J gene: TRBJ2-3
CDR3 protein: ASSQDQGRGGQPQH; V gene: TRBV3-1/TRBV3-2; J gene: TRBJ1-5
CDR3 protein: ASSLGQGRSEKLF; V gene: TRBV5-1; J gene: TRBJ1-4
CDR3 protein: ASSPADRGGGYT; V gene: TRBV18; J gene: TRBJ1-2
CDR3 protein: ASSHYNQGAVEKLF; V gene: TRBV4-1; J gene: TRBJ1-4
CDR3 protein: ASSRLARETQY; V gene: TRBV19; J gene: TRBJ2-5
CDR3 protein: ASQATGAGWDGYT; V gene: TRBV7-8; J gene: TRBJ1-2
CDR3 protein: ASSQFGTGGVTEAF; V gene: TRBV3-1/TRBV3-2; J gene: TRBJ1-1
CDR3 protein: ASSPETGWGSPLH; V gene: TRBV9; J gene: TRBJ1-6
CDR3 protein: ASSDTSWGGATYEQY; V gene: TRBV7-9; J gene: TRBJ2-7
CDR3 protein: ASSSPAGQGYEQY; V gene: TRBV27; J gene: TRBJ2-7
CDR3 protein: ATSRDQGGYGYT; V gene: TRBV15; J gene: TRBJ1-2
CDR3 protein: ASSFGTSGNEQF; V gene: TRBV7-8; J gene: TRBJ2-1